The rows below give T cell receptor beta chains drawn from one sample of a study of CD8+ T cells in alopecia areata. Generated by immunoSEQ multiplex PCR, the TCRdb table keeps only in-frame clones and is missing some. The top ten clones hold around 25% of a sample with roughly 110,000 clones, less than 90% of them seen once. This specimen was CD8+ T cells sorted from blood, taken at week 24, from a patient treated with tofacitinib. These receptors all come from a human donor with alopecia areata. The CDR3 runs from the conserved cysteine through the conserved F or W. The order of the fields is V gene, J gene, D gene, CDR3 length, clone size, CDR3 protein, CDR3 DNA. A D gene is named only where the DNA matches it firmly. Some rows mark clone size as missing; the rest say once, few, many or name a class of expanded clone.

v_gene: TRBV11-3; j_gene: TRBJ2-5; d_gene: .; len: 13; abundance: .; CDR3aa: CASSPQGRDTLHF; CDR3nt: TGTGCCAGCAGCCCCCAGGGGCGGGACACCCTACACTTC
v_gene: TRBV4-3; j_gene: TRBJ2-3; d_gene: .; len: 16; abundance: few; CDR3aa: CASSQENGGGADTQYF; CDR3nt: TGCGCCAGCAGCCAAGAGAACGGGGGAGGCGCAGATACGCAGTATTTT
v_gene: TRBV5-4; j_gene: TRBJ2-5; d_gene: TRBD2; len: 18; abundance: .; CDR3aa: CASSYRDYLITQKETQYF; CDR3nt: TGTGCCAGCAGCTATAGGGACTACCTTATCACTCAAAAAGAGACCCAGTACTTC
v_gene: TRBV4-1; j_gene: TRBJ2-7; d_gene: TRBD1; len: 13; abundance: .; CDR3aa: CASSQTGEYEQYF; CDR3nt: TGCGCCAGCAGCCAGACAGGGGAATACGAGCAGTACTTC
v_gene: TRBV6-1; j_gene: TRBJ1-1; d_gene: .; len: 15; abundance: .; CDR3aa: CASIIWRQLNTEAFF; CDR3nt: TGTGCCAGCATTATCTGGAGACAGCTGAACACTGAAGCTTTCTTT
v_gene: TRBV27; j_gene: TRBJ2-7; d_gene: TRBD2; len: 14; abundance: .; CDR3aa: CASSDKGLAYEQYF; CDR3nt: TGTGCCAGCAGTGACAAGGGACTAGCGTACGAGCAGTACTTC
v_gene: TRBV19; j_gene: TRBJ2-7; d_gene: .; len: 14; abundance: .; CDR3aa: CASSLGGPSYEQYF; CDR3nt: TGTGCCAGTAGTTTGGGGGGACCCTCCTACGAGCAGTACTTC
v_gene: TRBV30; j_gene: TRBJ1-5; d_gene: .; len: 13; abundance: .; CDR3aa: CAWSEQSNQPQHF; CDR3nt: TGTGCCTGGAGTGAACAGAGCAATCAGCCCCAGCATTTT
v_gene: TRBV6-5; j_gene: TRBJ1-1; d_gene: .; len: 14; abundance: .; CDR3aa: CASTLQVMNTEAFF; CDR3nt: TGTGCCAGCACCTTACAGGTTATGAACACTGAAGCTTTCTTT
v_gene: TRBV7-6; j_gene: TRBJ2-7; d_gene: TRBD1; len: 15; abundance: .; CDR3aa: CASSPGTGGMYEQYF; CDR3nt: TGTGCCAGCAGCCCAGGGACAGGGGGTATGTACGAGCAGTACTTC
v_gene: TRBV7-9; j_gene: TRBJ2-1; d_gene: .; len: 12; abundance: few; CDR3aa: CASSPGPFEQFF; CDR3nt: TGTGCCAGCAGCCCCGGTCCATTTGAGCAGTTCTTC
v_gene: TRBV2; j_gene: TRBJ1-5; d_gene: .; len: 16; abundance: .; CDR3aa: CASSESVQPSNQPQHF; CDR3nt: TGTGCCAGCAGTGAATCCGTACAGCCGAGCAATCAGCCCCAGCATTTT
v_gene: TRBV25-1; j_gene: TRBJ1-4; d_gene: .; len: 14; abundance: few; CDR3aa: CASSEGSGGEKLFF; CDR3nt: TGTGCCAGCAGTGAGGGATCGGGAGGAGAAAAACTGTTTTTT
v_gene: TRBV6-5; j_gene: TRBJ2-7; d_gene: .; len: 13; abundance: once; CDR3aa: CASSYDVGDEQYF; CDR3nt: TGTGCCAGCAGTTATGACGTCGGGGACGAGCAGTACTTC
v_gene: TRBV19; j_gene: TRBJ2-3; d_gene: .; len: 14; abundance: many; CDR3aa: CASSTRGGWDTQYF; CDR3nt: TGTGCCAGTAGTACCCGCGGGGGCTGGGATACGCAGTATTTT
v_gene: TRBV27; j_gene: TRBJ1-6; d_gene: TRBD1; len: 14; abundance: .; CDR3aa: CASTDRGYNSPLHF; CDR3nt: TGTGCCAGCACAGACAGGGGGTATAATTCACCCCTCCACTTT
v_gene: TRBV13; j_gene: TRBJ2-7; d_gene: .; len: 15; abundance: .; CDR3aa: CASSLGTPASYEQYF; CDR3nt: TGTGCCAGCAGCTTAGGGACTCCCGCCTCCTACGAGCAGTACTTC
v_gene: TRBV9; j_gene: TRBJ2-1; d_gene: TRBD2; len: 14; abundance: .; CDR3aa: CASSTFAGGYEQFF; CDR3nt: TGTGCCAGCAGTACTTTTGCGGGGGGCTATGAGCAGTTCTTC
v_gene: TRBV27; j_gene: TRBJ2-7; d_gene: .; len: 14; abundance: few; CDR3aa: CASSLTTEFYEQYF; CDR3nt: TGTGCCAGCAGTTTAACGACAGAGTTCTACGAGCAGTACTTC
v_gene: TRBV27; j_gene: TRBJ2-2; d_gene: TRBD2; len: 20; abundance: .; CDR3aa: CASSLNGLAGGQGSTGELFF; CDR3nt: TGTGCCAGCAGTCTGAACGGACTAGCGGGGGGGCAGGGTAGCACCGGGGAGCTGTTTTTT
v_gene: TRBV5-1; j_gene: TRBJ2-2; d_gene: .; len: 12; abundance: .; CDR3aa: CASSLKTGELFF; CDR3nt: TGCGCCAGCAGCTTAAAGACCGGGGAGCTGTTTTTT
v_gene: TRBV4-3; j_gene: TRBJ2-7; d_gene: .; len: 14; abundance: once; CDR3aa: CASSQETGPYEQYF; CDR3nt: TGCGCCAGCAGCCAAGAAACAGGCCCCTACGAGCAGTACTTC